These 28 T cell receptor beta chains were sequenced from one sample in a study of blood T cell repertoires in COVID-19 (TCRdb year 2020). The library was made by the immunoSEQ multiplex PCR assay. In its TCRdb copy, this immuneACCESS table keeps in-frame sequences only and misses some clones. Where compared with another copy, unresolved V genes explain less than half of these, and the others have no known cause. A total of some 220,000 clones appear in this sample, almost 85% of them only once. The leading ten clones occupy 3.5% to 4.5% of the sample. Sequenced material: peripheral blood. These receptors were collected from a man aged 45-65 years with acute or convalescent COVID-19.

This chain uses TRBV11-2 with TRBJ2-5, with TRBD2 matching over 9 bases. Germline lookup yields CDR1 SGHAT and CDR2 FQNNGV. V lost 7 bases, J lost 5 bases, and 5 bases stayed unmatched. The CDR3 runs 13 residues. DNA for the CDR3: TGTGCCAGCACCCGGGCGGGAGGGGAGACCCAGTACTTC. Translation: CASTRAGGETQYF.

The CDR3 is CASSHPDLRVLSSPLHF. The CDR3 coding sequence is TGCGCCAGCAGCCACCCAGACCTCAGGGTATTAAGTTCACCCCTCCACTTT. This sequence joins TRBV4-1 and TRBJ1-6; perhaps TRBD1 as D (5 bases). Trimming took 3 bases from V and 9 from J, leaving 21 bases between them. This CDR3 contains 17 residues. Germline CDR1 reads MGHRA; CDR2 reads YSYEKL.

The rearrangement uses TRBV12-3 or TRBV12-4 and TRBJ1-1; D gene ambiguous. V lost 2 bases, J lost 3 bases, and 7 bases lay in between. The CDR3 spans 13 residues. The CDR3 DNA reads TGTGCCAGCAGTTTACTTCTCGACACTGAAGCTTTCTTT. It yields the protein CASSLLLDTEAFF.

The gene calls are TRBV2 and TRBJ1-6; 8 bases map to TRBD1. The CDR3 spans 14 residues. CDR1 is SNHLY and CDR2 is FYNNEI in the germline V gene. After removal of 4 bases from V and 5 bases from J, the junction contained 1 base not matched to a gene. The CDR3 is CASSGQGNNSPLHF. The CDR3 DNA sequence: TGTGCCAGCAGTGGACAGGGGAATAATTCACCCCTCCACTTT.

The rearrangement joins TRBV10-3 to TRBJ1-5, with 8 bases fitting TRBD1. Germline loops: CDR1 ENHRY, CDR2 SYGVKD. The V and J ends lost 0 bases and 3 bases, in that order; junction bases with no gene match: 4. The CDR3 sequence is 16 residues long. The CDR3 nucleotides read TGTGCCATCAGTGAGTCGGCACAGGGGGACAATCAGCCCCAGCATTTT. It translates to CAISESAQGDNQPQHF.

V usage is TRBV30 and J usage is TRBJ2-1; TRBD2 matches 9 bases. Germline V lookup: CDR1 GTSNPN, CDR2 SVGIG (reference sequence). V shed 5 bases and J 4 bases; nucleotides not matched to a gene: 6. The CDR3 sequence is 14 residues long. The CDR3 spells CAWVGLALYNEQFF. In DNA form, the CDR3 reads TGTGCCTGGGTAGGACTAGCGCTTTACAATGAGCAGTTCTTC.

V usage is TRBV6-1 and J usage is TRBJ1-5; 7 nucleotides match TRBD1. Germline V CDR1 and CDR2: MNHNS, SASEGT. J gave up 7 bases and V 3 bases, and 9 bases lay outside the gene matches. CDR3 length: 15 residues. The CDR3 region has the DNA TGTGCCAGCAGTGACACGGGGACAGCCGGACAGCCCCAGCATTTT. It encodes CASSDTGTAGQPQHF.

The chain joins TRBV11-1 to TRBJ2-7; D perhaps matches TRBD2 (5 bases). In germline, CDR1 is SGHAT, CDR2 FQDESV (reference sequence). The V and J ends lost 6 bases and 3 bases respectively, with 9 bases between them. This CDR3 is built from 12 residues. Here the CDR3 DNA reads TGTGCCAGCAGTGGGGAGAACTACGAGCAGTACTTC. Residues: CASSGENYEQYF.

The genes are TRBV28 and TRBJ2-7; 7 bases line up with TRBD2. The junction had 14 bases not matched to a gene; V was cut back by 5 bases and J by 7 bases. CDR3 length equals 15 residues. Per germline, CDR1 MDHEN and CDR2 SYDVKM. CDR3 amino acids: CASSTPSGRPREQYF. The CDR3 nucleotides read TGTGCCAGCAGTACTCCTAGCGGACGCCCTAGAGAGCAGTACTTC.

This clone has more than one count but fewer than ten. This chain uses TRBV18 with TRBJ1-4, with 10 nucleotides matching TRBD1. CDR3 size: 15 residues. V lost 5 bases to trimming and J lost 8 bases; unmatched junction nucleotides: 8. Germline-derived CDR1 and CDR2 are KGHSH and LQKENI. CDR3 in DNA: TGTGCCAGCTCAGACCGGGACAGGGGATACGAAAAACTGTTTTTT. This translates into CASSDRDRGYEKLFF. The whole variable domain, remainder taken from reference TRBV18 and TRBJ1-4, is NAGVMQNPRHLVRRRGQEARLRCSPMKGHSHVYWYRQLPEEGLKFMVYLQKENIIDESGMPKERFSAEFPKEGPSILRIQQVVRGDSAAYFCASSDRDRGYEKLFFGSGTQLSVL.

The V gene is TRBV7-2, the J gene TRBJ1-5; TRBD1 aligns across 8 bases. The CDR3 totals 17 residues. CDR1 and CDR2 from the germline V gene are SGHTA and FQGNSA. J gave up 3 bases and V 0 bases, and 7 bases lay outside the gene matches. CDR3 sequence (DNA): TGTGCCAGCAGCTTAGCAATTGGGACAGGCCTCAATCAGCCCCAGCATTTT. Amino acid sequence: CASSLAIGTGLNQPQHF.

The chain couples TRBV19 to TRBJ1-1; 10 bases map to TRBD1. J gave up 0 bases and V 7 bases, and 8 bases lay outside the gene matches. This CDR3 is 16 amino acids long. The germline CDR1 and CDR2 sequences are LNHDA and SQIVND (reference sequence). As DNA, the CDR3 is TGTGCCAGTAAGGCCGGGACAGGGGACGTGAACACTGAAGCTTTCTTT. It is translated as CASKAGTGDVNTEAFF.

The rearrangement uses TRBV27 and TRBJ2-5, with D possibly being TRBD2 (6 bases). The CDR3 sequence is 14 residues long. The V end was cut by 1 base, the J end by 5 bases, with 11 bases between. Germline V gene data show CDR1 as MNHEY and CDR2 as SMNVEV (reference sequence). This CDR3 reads CASSLLGGRETQYF. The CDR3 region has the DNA TGTGCCAGCAGTTTATTGGGTGGGAGGGAGACCCAGTACTTC.

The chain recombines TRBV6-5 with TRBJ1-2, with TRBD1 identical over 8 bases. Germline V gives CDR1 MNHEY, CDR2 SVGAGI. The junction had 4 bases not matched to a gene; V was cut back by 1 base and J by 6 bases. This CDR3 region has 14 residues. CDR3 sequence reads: CASSYLQGANGYTF. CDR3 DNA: TGTGCCAGCAGTTACTTGCAGGGGGCAAATGGCTACACCTTC.

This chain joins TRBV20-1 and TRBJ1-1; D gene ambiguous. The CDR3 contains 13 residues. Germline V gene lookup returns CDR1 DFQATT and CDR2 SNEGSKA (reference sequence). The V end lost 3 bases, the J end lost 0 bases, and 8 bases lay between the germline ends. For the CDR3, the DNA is TGCAGTGCTAGTAGTAACATGAACACTGAAGCTTTCTTT. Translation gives CSASSNMNTEAFF.

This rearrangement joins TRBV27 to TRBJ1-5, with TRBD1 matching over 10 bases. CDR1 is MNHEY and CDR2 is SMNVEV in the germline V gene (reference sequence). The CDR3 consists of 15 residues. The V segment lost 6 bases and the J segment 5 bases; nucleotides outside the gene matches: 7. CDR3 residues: CASRTYGTGDQPQHF. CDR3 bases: TGTGCCAGCAGAACCTACGGGACAGGGGATCAGCCCCAGCATTTT.

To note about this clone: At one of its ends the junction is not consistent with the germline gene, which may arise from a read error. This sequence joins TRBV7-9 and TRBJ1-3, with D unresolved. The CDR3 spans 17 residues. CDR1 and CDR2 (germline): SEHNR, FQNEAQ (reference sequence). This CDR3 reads CASSLARDQVSGNAIYF. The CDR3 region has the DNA TGTGCCAGCAGCTTAGCACGCGACCAGGTCTCTGGAAACGCCATATATTTT.

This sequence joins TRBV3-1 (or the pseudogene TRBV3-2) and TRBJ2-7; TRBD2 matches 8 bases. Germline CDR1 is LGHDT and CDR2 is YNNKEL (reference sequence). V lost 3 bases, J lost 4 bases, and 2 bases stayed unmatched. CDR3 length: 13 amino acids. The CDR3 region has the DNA TGTGCCAGCAGCCAGGGGACTAGATACGAGCAGTACTTC. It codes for CASSQGTRYEQYF.

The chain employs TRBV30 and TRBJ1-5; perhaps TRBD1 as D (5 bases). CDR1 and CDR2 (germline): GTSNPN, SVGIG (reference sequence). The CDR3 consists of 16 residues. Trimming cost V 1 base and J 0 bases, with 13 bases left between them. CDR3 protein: CAWSATGGYSNQPQHF. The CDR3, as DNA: TGTGCCTGGAGTGCGACCGGGGGGTATAGCAATCAGCCCCAGCATTTT. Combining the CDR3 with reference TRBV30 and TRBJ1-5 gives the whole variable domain SQTIHQWPATLVQPVGSPLSLECTVEGTSNPNLYWYRQAAGRGLQLLFYSVGIGQISSEVPQNLSASRPQDRQFILSSKKLLLSDSGFYLCAWSATGGYSNQPQHFGDGTRLSIL.

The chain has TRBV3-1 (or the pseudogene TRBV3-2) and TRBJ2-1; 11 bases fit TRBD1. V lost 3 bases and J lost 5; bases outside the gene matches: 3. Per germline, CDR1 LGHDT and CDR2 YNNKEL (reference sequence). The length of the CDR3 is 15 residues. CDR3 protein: CASSHPGQGDNEQFF. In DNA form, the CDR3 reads TGTGCCAGCAGCCACCCGGGACAGGGGGACAATGAGCAGTTCTTC.

The CDR3: CASSVETGGGYTF. The CDR3 coding sequence is TGTGCCAGCAGTGTCGAAACAGGCGGTGGCTACACCTTC. This sequence joins TRBV2 and TRBJ1-2, with a tentative D call TRBD1 (5 bases). Germline V gene sequence: CDR1 SNHLY, CDR2 FYNNEI. V was clipped by 4 bases and J by 7 bases, with 13 bases between them. This CDR3 spans 13 amino acids.

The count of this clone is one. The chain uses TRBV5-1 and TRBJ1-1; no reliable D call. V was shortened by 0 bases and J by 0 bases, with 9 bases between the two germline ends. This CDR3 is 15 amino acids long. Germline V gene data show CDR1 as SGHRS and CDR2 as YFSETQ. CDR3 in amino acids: CASSLVGSLNTEAFF. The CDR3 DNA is TGCGCCAGCAGCTTGGTTGGGAGTCTGAACACTGAAGCTTTCTTT.

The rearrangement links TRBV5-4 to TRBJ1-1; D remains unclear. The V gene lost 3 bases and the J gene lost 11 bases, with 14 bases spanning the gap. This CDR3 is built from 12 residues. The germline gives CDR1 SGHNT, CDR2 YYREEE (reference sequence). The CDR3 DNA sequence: TGTGCCAGCAGCTGGGAGAAGCGGGTGGCTTTCTTT. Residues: CASSWEKRVAFF.

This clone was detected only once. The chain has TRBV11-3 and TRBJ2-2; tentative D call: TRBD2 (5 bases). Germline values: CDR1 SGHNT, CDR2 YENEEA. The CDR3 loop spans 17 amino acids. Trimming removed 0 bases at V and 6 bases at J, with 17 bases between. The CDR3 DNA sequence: TGTGCCAGCAGCTTAGATGTCTTAAGCGGAGAGGCCGGGGAGCTGTTTTTT. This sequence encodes CASSLDVLSGEAGELFF. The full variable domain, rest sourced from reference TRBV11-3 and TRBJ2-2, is EAGVVQSPRYKIIEKKQPVAFWCNPISGHNTLYWYLQNLGQGPELLIRYENEEAVDDSQLPKDRFSAERLKGVDSTLKIQPAELGDSAVYLCASSLDVLSGEAGELFFGEGSRLTVL.

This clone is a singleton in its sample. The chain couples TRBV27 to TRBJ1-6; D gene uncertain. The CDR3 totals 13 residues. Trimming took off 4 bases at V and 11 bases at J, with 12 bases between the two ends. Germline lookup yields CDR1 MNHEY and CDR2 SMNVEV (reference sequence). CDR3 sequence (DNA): TGTGCCAGCAGTTCGCGGAGCGGAGCACCCCTCCACTTT. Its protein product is CASSSRSGAPLHF.

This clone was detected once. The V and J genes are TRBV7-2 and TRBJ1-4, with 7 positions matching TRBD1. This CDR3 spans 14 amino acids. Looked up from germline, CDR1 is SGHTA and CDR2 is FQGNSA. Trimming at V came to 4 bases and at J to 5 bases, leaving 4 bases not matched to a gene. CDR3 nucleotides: TGTGCCAGCAGCTCCGGGACAGTAAATGAAAAACTGTTTTTT. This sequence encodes CASSSGTVNEKLFF.

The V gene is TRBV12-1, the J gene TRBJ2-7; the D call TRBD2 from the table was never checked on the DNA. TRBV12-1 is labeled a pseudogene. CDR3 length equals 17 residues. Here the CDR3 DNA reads TGTGCCAGCTTCCGGCTAGTTCTACCCCAGAGCTCCTACGAGCAGTACTTC. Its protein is CASFRLVLPQSSYEQYF.

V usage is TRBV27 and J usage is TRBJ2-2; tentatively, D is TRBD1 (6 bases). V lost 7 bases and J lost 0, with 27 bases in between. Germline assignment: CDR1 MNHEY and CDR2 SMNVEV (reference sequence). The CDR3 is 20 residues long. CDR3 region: CASTSPVTYRDKANTGELFF. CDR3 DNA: TGTGCCAGCACCTCCCCGGTCACTTACAGGGACAAGGCGAACACCGGGGAGCTGTTTTTT.